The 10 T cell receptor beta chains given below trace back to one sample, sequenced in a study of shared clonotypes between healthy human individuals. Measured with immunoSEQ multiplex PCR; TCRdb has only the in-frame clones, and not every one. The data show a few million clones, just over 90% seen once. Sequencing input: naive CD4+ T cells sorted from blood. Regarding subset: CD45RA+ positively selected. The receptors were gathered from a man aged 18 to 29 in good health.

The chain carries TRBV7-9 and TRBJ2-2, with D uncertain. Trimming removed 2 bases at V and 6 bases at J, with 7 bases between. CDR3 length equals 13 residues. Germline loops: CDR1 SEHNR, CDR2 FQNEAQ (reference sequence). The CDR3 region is CASSLRFPGELFF. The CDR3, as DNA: TGTGCCAGCAGCTTAAGGTTCCCCGGGGAGCTGTTTTTT.

The CDR3: CASSLVAGPFSYEQYF. The DNA for the CDR3 is TGTGCCAGCAGCTTAGTGGCAGGTCCCTTCTCCTACGAGCAGTACTTC. The V and J genes are TRBV7-2 and TRBJ2-7, with D hard to call. CDR1 is SGHTA, CDR2 FQGNSA, per germline. The CDR3 length is 16 residues. The V and J ends lost 1 base and 0 bases respectively, with 13 bases between them.

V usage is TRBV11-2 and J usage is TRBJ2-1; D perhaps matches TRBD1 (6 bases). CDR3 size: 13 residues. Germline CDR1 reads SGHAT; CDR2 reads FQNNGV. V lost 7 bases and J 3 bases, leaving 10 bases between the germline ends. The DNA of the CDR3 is TGTGCCAGCACAAAGGGGGACTACAATGAGCAGTTCTTC. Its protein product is CASTKGDYNEQFF.

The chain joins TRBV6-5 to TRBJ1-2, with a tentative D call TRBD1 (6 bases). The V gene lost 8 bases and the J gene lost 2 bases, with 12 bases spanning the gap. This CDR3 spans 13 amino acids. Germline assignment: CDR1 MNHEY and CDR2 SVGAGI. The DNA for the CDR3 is TGTGCCAGCCGGACAGTCGTAAACTATGGCTACACCTTC. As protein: CASRTVVNYGYTF.

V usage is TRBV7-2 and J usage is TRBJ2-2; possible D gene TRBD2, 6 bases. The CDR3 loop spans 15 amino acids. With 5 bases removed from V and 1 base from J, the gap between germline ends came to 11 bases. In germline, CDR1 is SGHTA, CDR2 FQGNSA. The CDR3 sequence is CASSISGKNTGELFF. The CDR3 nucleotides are TGTGCCAGCAGCATTAGCGGAAAGAACACCGGGGAGCTGTTTTTT.

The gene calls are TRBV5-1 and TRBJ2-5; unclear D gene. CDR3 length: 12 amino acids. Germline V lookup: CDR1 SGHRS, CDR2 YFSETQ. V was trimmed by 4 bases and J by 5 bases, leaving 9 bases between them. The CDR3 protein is CASSKDVETQYF. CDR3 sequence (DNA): TGCGCCAGCAGCAAGGATGTGGAGACCCAGTACTTC. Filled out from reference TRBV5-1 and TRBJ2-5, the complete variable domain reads KAGVTQTPRYLIKTRGQQVTLSCSPISGHRSVSWYQQTPGQGLQFLFEYFSETQRNKGNFPGRFSGRQFSNSRSEMNVSTLELGDSALYLCASSKDVETQYFGPGTRLLVL.

The CDR3 protein is CASTGGISGQYF. CDR3 nucleotides: TGTGCCAGCACTGGAGGGATTTCAGGGCAGTACTTC. The chain couples TRBV28 to TRBJ2-7, with TRBD2 as a possible D gene (6 bases). There are 12 residues in the CDR3. V lost 7 bases and J 9 bases, leaving 16 bases between the germline ends. Germline lookup yields CDR1 MDHEN and CDR2 SYDVKM.

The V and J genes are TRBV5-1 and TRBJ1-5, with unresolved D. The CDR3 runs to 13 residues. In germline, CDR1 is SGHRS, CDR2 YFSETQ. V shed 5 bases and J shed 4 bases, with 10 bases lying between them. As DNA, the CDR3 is TGCGCCAGCAGTCCAGACTATAATCAGCCCCAGCATTTT. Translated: CASSPDYNQPQHF.

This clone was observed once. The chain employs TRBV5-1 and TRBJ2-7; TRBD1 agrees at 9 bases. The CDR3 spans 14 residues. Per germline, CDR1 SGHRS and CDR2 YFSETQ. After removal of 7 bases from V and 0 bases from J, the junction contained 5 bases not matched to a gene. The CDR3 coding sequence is TGCGCCAGCGGGACAGGGTTTAGCTCCTACGAGCAGTACTTC. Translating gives CASGTGFSSYEQYF.

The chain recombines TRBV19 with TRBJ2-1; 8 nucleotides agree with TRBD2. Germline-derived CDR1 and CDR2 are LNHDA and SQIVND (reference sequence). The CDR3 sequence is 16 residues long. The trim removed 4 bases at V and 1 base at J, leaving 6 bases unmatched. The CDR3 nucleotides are TGTGCCAGTAGTACCCAGCGGGAGAGGTCCTACAATGAGCAGTTCTTC. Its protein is CASSTQRERSYNEQFF.